Listed below are T cell receptor beta chains from one sample, sequenced in a study of cytomegalovirus exposure and HLA in healthy donors. Some clones are missing from TCRdb's copy, which holds only in-frame ones; the method was immunoSEQ multiplex PCR. In the table there are some 200,000 clones, over 75% of which are singletons. Sample: PBMCs. Receptors were obtained from a middle-aged man in good health and CMV-seropositive. The CDR3 runs from the conserved cysteine through the conserved F or W. Fields, in order: clone size, J gene, D gene, V gene, CDR3 DNA, CDR3 protein. D genes are given only for firm matches. Rows give clone size only sometimes, using once, few, many, or a class for an expanded clone.

clone size: .
J gene: TRBJ2-1
D gene: TRBD2
V gene: TRBV28
CDR3 DNA: TGTGCCAGCAGTGACACTAGCGTTGAGCAGTTCTTC
CDR3 protein: CASSDTSVEQFF

clone size: few
J gene: TRBJ2-7
D gene: TRBD1
V gene: TRBV27
CDR3 DNA: TGTGCCAGCAGTCCCCACCGGACAGGAATTACCTACGAGCAGTACTTC
CDR3 protein: CASSPHRTGITYEQYF

clone size: once
J gene: TRBJ2-7
D gene: .
V gene: TRBV7-2
CDR3 DNA: TGTGCCAGCAGCCTTTCTTTGGGGAGTTACTACGAGCAGTACTTC
CDR3 protein: CASSLSLGSYYEQYF

clone size: .
J gene: TRBJ2-1
D gene: .
V gene: TRBV19
CDR3 DNA: TGTGCCAGTAGTCCCGACACGGACAATGAGCAGTTCTTC
CDR3 protein: CASSPDTDNEQFF

clone size: .
J gene: TRBJ2-5
D gene: .
V gene: TRBV5-1
CDR3 DNA: TGCGCCAGCAGCTTGGCCGTAGAACGTGAGCAGTACTTC
CDR3 protein: CASSLAVEREQYF

clone size: .
J gene: TRBJ2-3
D gene: TRBD1
V gene: TRBV6-4
CDR3 DNA: TGTGCCAGCAGGATGGACAGGGGCCCCACAGATACGCAGTATTTT
CDR3 protein: CASRMDRGPTDTQYF

clone size: .
J gene: TRBJ2-7
D gene: TRBD1
V gene: TRBV28
CDR3 DNA: TGTGCCAGCAGTTTCAATGCGGGACAGGTTCCCGAGCAGTACTTC
CDR3 protein: CASSFNAGQVPEQYF

clone size: .
J gene: TRBJ1-6
D gene: .
V gene: TRBV19
CDR3 DNA: TGTGCCAGTAGTATGGGTCTCCAGGGGCTACGTTCACCCCTCCACTTT
CDR3 protein: CASSMGLQGLRSPLHF

clone size: .
J gene: TRBJ2-2
D gene: .
V gene: TRBV7-9
CDR3 DNA: TGTGCCAGCAGCCCTCCGCCGTGGAGGAACACCGGGGAGCTGTTTTTT
CDR3 protein: CASSPPPWRNTGELFF

clone size: .
J gene: TRBJ1-4
D gene: .
V gene: TRBV28
CDR3 DNA: TGTGCCAGCAGTTTTTTAAGGAGGGAAAAACTGTTTTTT
CDR3 protein: CASSFLRREKLFF

clone size: .
J gene: TRBJ2-6
D gene: .
V gene: TRBV6-5
CDR3 DNA: TGTGCCACAGCAGAATCAGGTGGGGCCAACGTCCTGACTTTC
CDR3 protein: CATAESGGANVLTF

clone size: .
J gene: TRBJ2-7
D gene: .
V gene: TRBV18
CDR3 DNA: TGTGCCAGCTCACCCATTGAGGGAGCCTACGAGCAGTACTTC
CDR3 protein: CASSPIEGAYEQYF

clone size: few
J gene: TRBJ2-7
D gene: .
V gene: TRBV5-4
CDR3 DNA: TGTGCCAGCAGCTTTAAGACAGGACCCGATTTAGGGTACTACGAGCAGTACTTC
CDR3 protein: CASSFKTGPDLGYYEQYF

clone size: .
J gene: TRBJ2-1
D gene: TRBD2
V gene: TRBV25-1
CDR3 DNA: TGTGCCAGCAGTGATGAGGGAGGGGACAATGAGCAGTTCTTC
CDR3 protein: CASSDEGGDNEQFF

clone size: .
J gene: TRBJ2-2
D gene: TRBD2
V gene: TRBV9
CDR3 DNA: TGTGCCAGCACCCGGGAGGTCGGGGACACCGGGGAGCTGTTTTTT
CDR3 protein: CASTREVGDTGELFF

clone size: .
J gene: TRBJ1-2
D gene: TRBD1
V gene: TRBV9
CDR3 DNA: TGTGCCAGCAGCAAAAGCCCCGGGACAGGGGGCGCGGGGGGCTACACCTTC
CDR3 protein: CASSKSPGTGGAGGYTF

clone size: .
J gene: TRBJ1-4
D gene: .
V gene: TRBV27
CDR3 DNA: TGTGCCAGCAGACTCCAACCTGCAACTAATGAAAAACTGTTTTTT
CDR3 protein: CASRLQPATNEKLFF

clone size: .
J gene: TRBJ1-3
D gene: TRBD1
V gene: TRBV14
CDR3 DNA: TGTGCCAGCAGCCAAGATCCGGGACAGCAAGGCGGAAACACCATATATTTT
CDR3 protein: CASSQDPGQQGGNTIYF

clone size: .
J gene: TRBJ1-2
D gene: TRBD1
V gene: TRBV15
CDR3 DNA: TGTGCCACCAGCAGAGATAGGCAGGGGGCGGCCTATGGCTACACCTTC
CDR3 protein: CATSRDRQGAAYGYTF

clone size: .
J gene: TRBJ1-4
D gene: .
V gene: TRBV7-2
CDR3 DNA: TGTGCCAGCAGTCGTCCCTCCCAGGGTCCAATTAATGAAAAACTGTTTTTT
CDR3 protein: CASSRPSQGPINEKLFF

clone size: .
J gene: TRBJ2-3
D gene: TRBD2
V gene: TRBV19
CDR3 DNA: TGTGCCAGTAGTATACCCAATACGGGGGGGCTGGGGGCAGATACGCAGTATTTT
CDR3 protein: CASSIPNTGGLGADTQYF

clone size: .
J gene: TRBJ2-1
D gene: .
V gene: TRBV9
CDR3 DNA: TGTGCCAGCAGCGCGCGTCGGGTGGACAATGAGCAGTTCTTC
CDR3 protein: CASSARRVDNEQFF

clone size: .
J gene: TRBJ2-5
D gene: .
V gene: TRBV9
CDR3 DNA: TGTGCCAGCGGCCTCGGCAGGGAGGAAGAGACCCAGTACTTC
CDR3 protein: CASGLGREEETQYF

clone size: .
J gene: TRBJ1-5
D gene: .
V gene: TRBV6-6
CDR3 DNA: TGTGCCAGCAGTTCTCGTGGGCATCAGCCCCAGCATTTT
CDR3 protein: CASSSRGHQPQHF

clone size: .
J gene: TRBJ1-1
D gene: .
V gene: TRBV2
CDR3 DNA: TGTGCCAGCAGTAAGGCGGGCACTGAAGCTTTCTTT
CDR3 protein: CASSKAGTEAFF

clone size: .
J gene: TRBJ1-1
D gene: .
V gene: TRBV15
CDR3 DNA: TGTGCCACCAGCAGAGCTGCAGGGGTTGGTAACACTGAAGCTTTCTTT
CDR3 protein: CATSRAAGVGNTEAFF

clone size: .
J gene: TRBJ2-1
D gene: .
V gene: TRBV30
CDR3 DNA: TGTGCCTGGAGTCCTTCTCTGACAAATGAGCAGTTCTTC
CDR3 protein: CAWSPSLTNEQFF

clone size: few
J gene: TRBJ2-7
D gene: TRBD2
V gene: TRBV5-6
CDR3 DNA: TGTGCCAGCAGCTTTAGCGGGGCCTACGAGCAGTACTTC
CDR3 protein: CASSFSGAYEQYF

clone size: few
J gene: TRBJ1-2
D gene: TRBD1
V gene: TRBV13
CDR3 DNA: TGTGCCAGCAGCTCACCGGGACAGGGAAGCTATGGCTACACCTTC
CDR3 protein: CASSSPGQGSYGYTF

clone size: .
J gene: TRBJ1-5
D gene: .
V gene: TRBV7-8
CDR3 DNA: TGTGCCAGCAGCTTGATCCCTAACAGGCCCGGAGGGAGCAATCAGCCCCAGCATTTT
CDR3 protein: CASSLIPNRPGGSNQPQHF

clone size: .
J gene: TRBJ1-1
D gene: TRBD1
V gene: TRBV19
CDR3 DNA: TGTGCCAGTAGTATGGGACAGTGGGCTGAAGCTTTCTTT
CDR3 protein: CASSMGQWAEAFF

clone size: .
J gene: TRBJ1-6
D gene: .
V gene: TRBV7-6
CDR3 DNA: TGTGCCAGCAGCTTAGCAGCGATAGGGGAGGCTGATTCACCCCTCCACTTT
CDR3 protein: CASSLAAIGEADSPLHF

clone size: .
J gene: TRBJ1-4
D gene: TRBD1
V gene: TRBV27
CDR3 DNA: TGTGCCAGCGGGACAGGGGTTGAAAAACTGTTTTTT
CDR3 protein: CASGTGVEKLFF

clone size: .
J gene: TRBJ1-1
D gene: .
V gene: TRBV4-1
CDR3 DNA: TGCGCCAGCAGCCAAGATCCCGGGGTGAACACTGAAGCTTTCTTT
CDR3 protein: CASSQDPGVNTEAFF

clone size: .
J gene: TRBJ1-6
D gene: .
V gene: TRBV5-8
CDR3 DNA: TGTGCCAGCAGCCCCCAGGGCCTCGGGTCACCCCTCCACTTT
CDR3 protein: CASSPQGLGSPLHF

clone size: .
J gene: TRBJ2-1
D gene: TRBD1
V gene: TRBV18
CDR3 DNA: TGTGCCAGTTCGGGACAGGCGGAATACAATGAGCAGTTCTTC
CDR3 protein: CASSGQAEYNEQFF

clone size: .
J gene: TRBJ1-6
D gene: .
V gene: TRBV5-1
CDR3 DNA: TGCGCCAGCAGCTTGGGACAGCGTAATTCACCCCTCCACTTT
CDR3 protein: CASSLGQRNSPLHF

clone size: .
J gene: TRBJ2-5
D gene: .
V gene: TRBV20-1
CDR3 DNA: TGCAGTGCGCCGAACTGGGAGACCCAGTACTTC
CDR3 protein: CSAPNWETQYF

clone size: .
J gene: TRBJ1-1
D gene: .
V gene: TRBV28
CDR3 DNA: TGTGCCAGCAGTTCCCACGGGACAAGCACTGAAGCTTTCTTT
CDR3 protein: CASSSHGTSTEAFF

clone size: .
J gene: TRBJ2-1
D gene: .
V gene: TRBV7-2
CDR3 DNA: TGTGCCAGCAGCTTAGCGGGCCAGGGGATCTACAATGAGCAGTTCTTC
CDR3 protein: CASSLAGQGIYNEQFF

clone size: .
J gene: TRBJ1-5
D gene: TRBD1
V gene: TRBV7-9
CDR3 DNA: TGTGCCAGCAGCCCGGGACAGGGCAATCAGCCCCAGCATTTT
CDR3 protein: CASSPGQGNQPQHF

clone size: .
J gene: TRBJ2-2
D gene: TRBD1
V gene: TRBV5-1
CDR3 DNA: TGCGCCAGCAGCCCCGGACAGGGCGGTAGGACCGGGGAGCTGTTTTTT
CDR3 protein: CASSPGQGGRTGELFF

clone size: .
J gene: TRBJ1-2
D gene: .
V gene: TRBV28
CDR3 DNA: TGTGCCAGCAGTTTAAGGGGAGGGACACATGGCTACACCTTC
CDR3 protein: CASSLRGGTHGYTF

clone size: .
J gene: TRBJ2-7
D gene: TRBD1
V gene: TRBV5-1
CDR3 DNA: TGCGCCAGCAGCGGCGGGACAGGGCTCAACGAGCAGTACTTC
CDR3 protein: CASSGGTGLNEQYF

clone size: .
J gene: TRBJ1-2
D gene: .
V gene: TRBV25-1
CDR3 DNA: TGTGCCAGCAGTGAATTAAGCGGCTACACCTTC
CDR3 protein: CASSELSGYTF

clone size: .
J gene: TRBJ2-1
D gene: .
V gene: TRBV7-6
CDR3 DNA: TGTGCCAGCAGCTTAGCGGGGAGCTACAATGAGCAGTTCTTC
CDR3 protein: CASSLAGSYNEQFF

clone size: .
J gene: TRBJ1-3
D gene: .
V gene: TRBV6-1
CDR3 DNA: TGTGCCAGCCTACAGGGTTCTGGAAACACCATATATTTT
CDR3 protein: CASLQGSGNTIYF

clone size: .
J gene: TRBJ2-7
D gene: TRBD2
V gene: TRBV30
CDR3 DNA: TGTGCCTGGAGTGTACTGGGGGGGAGCTCCTACGAGCAGTACTTC
CDR3 protein: CAWSVLGGSSYEQYF

clone size: .
J gene: TRBJ1-2
D gene: .
V gene: TRBV6-1
CDR3 DNA: TGTGCCAGCAGTCCACTGGACTTCTATGGCTACACCTTC
CDR3 protein: CASSPLDFYGYTF

clone size: .
J gene: TRBJ2-7
D gene: TRBD1
V gene: TRBV5-3
CDR3 DNA: TGTGCCAGAAGCTCCTGGACAGGGCGCCACGAGCAGTACTTC
CDR3 protein: CARSSWTGRHEQYF

clone size: .
J gene: TRBJ2-6
D gene: .
V gene: TRBV21-1
CDR3 DNA: TGTGCCAGCACCCCCGGGACAGTTAAATTCCTCTCTGGGGCCAACGTCCTGACTTTC
CDR3 protein: CASTPGTVKFLSGANVLTF

clone size: .
J gene: TRBJ2-1
D gene: .
V gene: TRBV27
CDR3 DNA: TGTGCCAGCAGTTTAGCGACAGGTATATACAATGAGCAGTTCTTC
CDR3 protein: CASSLATGIYNEQFF

clone size: .
J gene: TRBJ1-5
D gene: TRBD1
V gene: TRBV6-4
CDR3 DNA: TGTGCCAGCAGCGCGACAGGGACCGGCAATCAGCCCCAGCATTTT
CDR3 protein: CASSATGTGNQPQHF

clone size: .
J gene: TRBJ1-1
D gene: .
V gene: TRBV5-4
CDR3 DNA: TGTGCCACCCGCGGGAAGAACACTGAAGCTTTCTTT
CDR3 protein: CATRGKNTEAFF

clone size: .
J gene: TRBJ2-5
D gene: .
V gene: TRBV7-2
CDR3 DNA: TGTGCCAGCAGCCCCGGGAAAGAGACCCAGTACTTC
CDR3 protein: CASSPGKETQYF

clone size: .
J gene: TRBJ1-2
D gene: .
V gene: TRBV5-1
CDR3 DNA: TGCGCCAGCAGCTTGGCCATTAAAGGACAGTATAACTATGGCTACACCTTC
CDR3 protein: CASSLAIKGQYNYGYTF

clone size: .
J gene: TRBJ1-1
D gene: TRBD1
V gene: TRBV5-6
CDR3 DNA: TGTGCCAGCAGCTTGGGGACAGGGGCGATGGAGAACACTGAAGCTTTCTTT
CDR3 protein: CASSLGTGAMENTEAFF

clone size: .
J gene: TRBJ1-4
D gene: TRBD1
V gene: TRBV5-4
CDR3 DNA: TGTGCCAGCAGCTGGACAGGGGAGGAAAAACTGTTTTTT
CDR3 protein: CASSWTGEEKLFF

clone size: .
J gene: TRBJ2-7
D gene: .
V gene: TRBV5-6
CDR3 DNA: TGTGCCAGCAGCTTGGAGGCAGGCTCCTACGAGCAGTACTTC
CDR3 protein: CASSLEAGSYEQYF